The TCR beta chain described here comes from a study of beta chain features in type 1 diabetes. Study context: When patients were set against healthy donors, age, gender and cell yields were similar.

What was sequenced were expressed TCRB transcripts, since all of the isolated RNA had been reverse transcribed. Sequencing was performed with immunoSEQ multiplex PCR; in TCRdb, only in-frame clones are kept and a portion is missing. The sample has hundreds of thousands of clones, 10% to 15% seen once. A remark on this clone: Its antigen is still unknown. The sample contains more than one DNA sequence encoding this CDR3.

Regarding the study as a whole: Reads derived from cDNA could over-represent cells showing high TCR expression. Within each of all four CD4+ subsets, Type 1 diabetes patients had TCRB CDR3s that were moderately but significantly shorter. VDJ junctions from type 1 diabetes patients carried fewer insertions and larger deletions.

The CDR3 consists of 13 residues. Germline V gene lookup returns CDR1 SQVTM and CDR2 ANQGSEA. The trim removed 4 bases at V and 2 bases at J, leaving 5 bases unmatched. Purity exceeding 95% was reached by all sorted populations. This sequence was found in a man aged 18 to 29 with type 1 diabetes. Sequenced sample: naive CD4+ T cells from blood. The gene calls are TRBV29-1 and TRBJ2-7; 7 nucleotides agree with TRBD1. The CDR3 here is CSVGQGDAYEQYF. The DNA of the CDR3 is TGCAGCGTTGGACAGGGAGATGCCTACGAGCAGTACTTC.